The next 24 T cell receptor beta chains were all read from a single sample in a study of human T cells and chemical hapten exposure. The time point was: patch test 1, 2 weeks after DPC sensitization. Treatment given: therapeutic diphenylcyclopropenone sensitization with weekly scalp DPC. In TCRdb, the RACE reads were re-called with MiXCR into one record per CDR3 protein. The sample has under 65,000 distinct CDR3 sequences, roughly 9.5% seen once. The specimen was whole blood, collected in connection with sensitization to the hapten diphenylcyclopropenone (DPC). The receptors here all came from a woman aged 50 to 60 with alopecia areata. Some clones in this sample may be carry-over from other donors' samples.

This clonotype was detected many times. This chain joins TRBV11-3 and TRBJ1-5; weak D call: TRBD1 (5 bases). Per germline, CDR1 SGHNT and CDR2 YENEEA. The CDR3 runs 17 residues. The V and J ends lost 1 base and 2 bases respectively, with 15 bases between them. CDR3 in DNA: TGTGCCAGCAGCTTAGTTGACAGACCCGTCGGCAATCAGCCCCAGCATTTT. This sequence encodes CASSLVDRPVGNQPQHF.

This clonotype has ten or more counts. The chain links TRBV20-1 to TRBJ1-5, with TRBD1 matching over 8 bases. This CDR3 has 13 residues. Trimming at V came to 6 bases and at J to 10 bases, leaving 11 bases not matched to a gene. Per germline, CDR1 DFQATT and CDR2 SNEGSKA (reference sequence). The chain's CDR3 is CSASGQGGRPQHF. In DNA form, the CDR3 reads TGCAGTGCCTCCGGACAGGGCGGCCGCCCCCAGCATTTT.

This clonotype was recorded at least ten times. The V call is TRBV12-3 or TRBV12-4, the J call TRBJ2-7; the D gene is possibly TRBD1 (6 bases). Trimming took 6 bases from V and 0 from J, leaving 9 bases between them. The CDR3 spans 13 residues. For the CDR3, the DNA is TGTGCCAGCAGGGGACACGGCTCCTACGAGCAGTACTTC. Its protein product is CASRGHGSYEQYF.

This clonotype was seen at least ten times. This chain uses TRBV27 with TRBJ2-5; TRBD2 is a possible D gene (5 bases). V was cut by 2 bases and J by 4 bases, with 14 bases left in between. Germline CDR1 is MNHEY and CDR2 is SMNVEV (reference sequence). This CDR3 region has 15 residues. CDR3 nucleotides: TGTGCCAGCAGTTTACGACTATCTAATGGAGAGACCCAGTACTTC. Protein: CASSLRLSNGETQYF.

This clonotype was picked up many times. The chain joins TRBV7-2 to TRBJ1-2; D gene ambiguous. The ends were cut back, 2 bases at V and 10 bases at J, with 8 bases in the middle. In germline, CDR1 is SGHTA, CDR2 FQGNSA. The CDR3 contains 11 residues. Written as DNA, the CDR3 is TGTGCCAGCAGCTTACTCAGGTCCTACACCTTC. Its protein product is CASSLLRSYTF.

The genes are TRBV27 and TRBJ2-7, with 8 bases aligning to TRBD2. The CDR3 loop spans 15 amino acids. Per germline, CDR1 MNHEY and CDR2 SMNVEV (reference sequence). With V trimmed by 8 bases and J by 4 bases, 13 bases remained unmatched. In DNA, the CDR3 is TGTGCCAGCGGGGAGGTGACAGCGGGAGCGTACGAGCAGTACTTC. Its translation: CASGEVTAGAYEQYF.

This clonotype was counted ten times or more. V and J are TRBV7-2 and TRBJ2-1, with 8 bases matching TRBD2. Per the germline V gene, CDR1 is SGHTA and CDR2 is FQGNSA. V gave up 5 bases and J gave up 15 bases; unmatched junction bases: 12. The length of the CDR3 is 13 residues. This chain's CDR3 is CASSLSGNEEVFF. The CDR3, as DNA: TGTGCCAGCAGCCTTAGCGGGAATGAGGAGGTGTTCTTC.

This clonotype has at least ten counts. The gene calls are TRBV7-6 and TRBJ2-1; weak D call: TRBD1 (6 bases). This CDR3 has 15 residues. Trimming took off 4 bases at V and 9 bases at J, with 19 bases between the two ends. Germline CDR1 and CDR2: SGHVS and FNYEAQ. The DNA for the CDR3 is TGTGCCAGCAGCTCTACAGGGCTCAGGTTCGGTGAGCAGTTCTTC. Amino acids: CASSSTGLRFGEQFF.

This clonotype has a count of ten or more. V gene TRBV19 combines with J gene TRBJ2-4, with TRBD2 identical over 14 bases. With 7 bases clipped from V and 15 bases from J, the junction kept 11 bases outside the gene matches. The CDR3 is 14 amino acids. Germline V lookup: CDR1 LNHDA, CDR2 SQIVND (reference sequence). CDR3 sequence reads: CASTPGTSGSLWYF. CDR3 DNA: TGTGCCAGTACGCCCGGGACTAGCGGGAGCCTTTGGTACTTC.

There are many counts of this clonotype. V is TRBV28 and J is TRBJ2-3; the D call may be TRBD1 or TRBD2 (6 bases each). There are 15 residues in the CDR3. V dropped 3 bases and J dropped 5 bases, with 15 bases sitting between them. The germline CDR1 and CDR2 sequences are MDHEN and SYDVKM. CDR3 protein: CASSFLGGRGDTQYF. For the CDR3, the DNA is TGTGCCAGCAGTTTCCTTGGGGGGCGCGGAGATACGCAGTATTTT.

This clonotype was seen at least ten times. The chain uses TRBV7-8 and TRBJ2-5; TRBD2 matches 11 bases. This CDR3 contains 16 residues. The trim removed 5 bases at V and 4 bases at J, leaving 9 bases unmatched. CDR1 SGHVS and CDR2 FQNEAQ come from the germline V gene. DNA for the CDR3: TGTGCCAGCAGCCGATTTAGCGGGAGGGCCCGAGAGACCCAGTACTTC. As protein: CASSRFSGRARETQYF.

This clonotype was found many times. The rearrangement uses TRBV20-1 and TRBJ2-1, with 9 bases aligning to TRBD1. Germline lookup yields CDR1 DFQATT and CDR2 SNEGSKA (reference sequence). This CDR3 comprises 13 residues. V lost 6 bases to trimming and J lost 8 bases; unmatched junction nucleotides: 8. CDR3 nucleotides: TGCAGTGCCAGCCGGGACAGGGACCATGAGCAGTTCTTC. Translating gives CSASRDRDHEQFF.

This clonotype was seen ten or more times. This sequence joins TRBV3-1 and TRBJ2-2; no reliable D call. Trimming took 2 bases from V and 5 from J, leaving 3 bases between them. The CDR3 consists of 12 residues. Germline lookup yields CDR1 LGHDT and CDR2 YNNKEL (reference sequence). The CDR3 nucleotides are TGTGCCAGCAGCCAACATACCGGGGAGCTGTTTTTT. It yields the protein CASSQHTGELFF.

This clonotype was detected many times. This chain joins TRBV5-6 and TRBJ2-3; D gene ambiguous. Germline CDR1 and CDR2: SGHDT and YYEEEE. V dropped 3 bases and J dropped 4 bases, with 9 bases sitting between them. The CDR3 is 13 residues long. The CDR3 reads CASSWERADTQYF. In DNA form, the CDR3 reads TGTGCCAGCAGCTGGGAAAGGGCAGATACGCAGTATTTT.

The rearrangement joins TRBV5-1 to TRBJ2-1; either TRBD1 or TRBD2 may fit D (5 bases each). The germline V gene has CDR1 SGHRS and CDR2 YFSETQ. CDR3 length: 16 amino acids. Trimming took 3 bases from V and 1 from J, leaving 14 bases between them. The CDR3 here is CASSWGPPGSYNEQFF. The CDR3 coding sequence is TGCGCCAGCAGCTGGGGACCCCCCGGATCCTACAATGAGCAGTTCTTC.

This sequence joins TRBV5-5 and TRBJ1-1; tentatively, D is TRBD1 (5 bases). Trimming took off 4 bases at V and 4 bases at J, with 8 bases between the two ends. The CDR3 runs to 12 residues. The germline gives CDR1 SGHKS, CDR2 YYEKEE (reference sequence). The chain's CDR3 is CASSAGPTEAFF. In DNA, the CDR3 is TGTGCCAGCAGCGCAGGGCCCACTGAAGCTTTCTTT. Full variable domain (outside the CDR3, taken from reference TRBV5-5 and TRBJ1-1): DAGVTQSPTHLIKTRGQQVTLRCSPISGHKSVSWYQQVLGQGPQFIFQYYEKEERGRGNFPDRFSARQFPNYSSELNVNALLLGDSALYLCASSAGPTEAFFGQGTRLTVV.

This clonotype was found a few times. The J gene is TRBJ2-6, the V gene TRBV10-3, with D uncertain. The CDR3 extends over 20 amino acids. Trimming cost V 3 bases and J 0 bases, with 21 bases left between them. Germline V lookup: CDR1 ENHRY, CDR2 SYGVKD. The CDR3 nucleotides read TGTGCCATCAGTGACTCGTGGATGAAAGCCGAAGACTCTGGGGCCAACGTCCTGACTTTC. This translates into CAISDSWMKAEDSGANVLTF.

The chain joins TRBV20-1 to TRBJ1-2; no clear D. The V end was cut by 2 bases, the J end by 5 bases, with 12 bases between. Germline V gene lookup returns CDR1 DFQATT and CDR2 SNEGSKA (reference sequence). This CDR3 spans 13 amino acids. The CDR3 loop reads CSARRFQDYGYTF. The CDR3, as DNA: TGCAGTGCTAGAAGGTTCCAGGATTATGGCTACACCTTC.

This clonotype was detected ten times or more. The chain joins TRBV2 to TRBJ2-1, with a weak D call TRBD1 (6 bases). V was cut by 6 bases and J by 6 bases, with 9 bases left in between. From germline, CDR1 is SNHLY and CDR2 FYNNEI. The CDR3 is 12 amino acids. The CDR3 bases are TGTGCCAGCAGGGACAGACTCAATGAGCAGTTCTTC. Translation: CASRDRLNEQFF.

The V and J genes are TRBV20-1 and TRBJ1-1; no clear D gene. Germline-derived CDR1 and CDR2 are DFQATT and SNEGSKA (reference sequence). V was cut by 1 base and J by 5 bases, with 5 bases left in between. The CDR3 is made up of 11 amino acids. This CDR3 is CSARGSTEAFF. The CDR3, as DNA: TGCAGTGCTAGAGGGAGTACTGAAGCTTTCTTT.

This clonotype was observed many times. This sequence joins TRBV20-1 and TRBJ2-2; D is unclear. Germline CDR1 reads DFQATT; CDR2 reads SNEGSKA (reference sequence). The CDR3 contains 14 residues. V was clipped by 2 bases and J by 5 bases, with 12 bases between them. The CDR3 coding sequence is TGCAGTGCTAGATCGCTAGGAGCAACCGGGGAGCTGTTTTTT. Protein sequence: CSARSLGATGELFF.

The rearrangement joins TRBV9 to TRBJ2-5; maybe TRBD2 (5 bases). Trimming shortened V by 0 bases and J by 4 bases, and 13 bases separated the two germline ends. Germline V gene lookup returns CDR1 SGDLS and CDR2 YYNGEE. This CDR3 has 15 residues. In DNA, the CDR3 is TGTGCCAGCAGCGTAGAAGACCTAGCACGAGAGACCCAGTACTTC. It codes for CASSVEDLARETQYF.

This clonotype was seen many times. The V call is TRBV12-3 or TRBV12-4, the J call TRBJ1-6; 7 bases fit TRBD1. J gave up 4 bases and V 3 bases, and 3 bases lay outside the gene matches. The CDR3 runs to 15 residues. This CDR3 reads CASSFTGAYNSPLHF. In nucleotides, the CDR3 is TGTGCCAGCAGTTTCACAGGGGCTTATAATTCACCCCTCCACTTT.

This clonotype has at least ten counts. The chain carries TRBV29-1 and TRBJ1-3; D might be TRBD1 (6 bases). V was pared by 6 bases and J by 4 bases, with 10 bases between. The CDR3 is 12 amino acids. CDR1 and CDR2 from the germline V gene are SQVTM and ANQGSEA. CDR3 sequence: CSVRQEGNTIYF. Here the CDR3 DNA reads TGCAGCGTGAGACAGGAGGGAAACACCATATATTTT.